Presented here are 8 T cell receptor beta chains from one specimen sequenced in a study of T cells in women clearing cervical HPV infection. The assay was immunoSEQ multiplex PCR, and TCRdb's table has in-frame clones only and misses some. With about 36,000 clones in the sample, the ten largest clones hold roughly 1.5%. The material sequenced was blood buffy coat. All receptors derive from a woman aged 18 to 75 with a cervical HPV16 infection that either progressed to CIN3+ or cleared (not recorded which).

This CDR3 is CASSLDRAGANVLFF. The sequenced CDR3 bases are TGTGCCAGCAGCTTGGACAGGGCTGGGGCCAACGTG. The chain joins TRBV7-2 to TRBJ2-2, with TRBD1 matching over 8 bases. The read ends 3 residues before the CDR3 terminus; that terminus is restored from the germline J gene. The CDR3 is 15 residues long. Germline V lookup: CDR1 SGHTA, CDR2 FQGNSA.

Of note for this clone: The DNA ends 3 residues before the CDR3 does, and the rest of the CDR3 is filled in from the germline J gene. This sample includes further DNA sequences coding for the same CDR3. The chain couples TRBV18 to TRBJ1-3; D possibly corresponds to TRBD1 (6 bases). Germline V gene lookup returns CDR1 KGHSH and CDR2 LQKENI. V shed 6 bases and J shed 2 bases, with 17 bases lying between them. The CDR3 sequence is 16 residues long. The CDR3 sequence: CASSTVPGTPGNTIYF. The sequenced CDR3 bases are TGTGCCAGCTCCACCGTTCCTGGGACACCTGGAAACACC.

On this clone itself: The read gets to within 3 residues of the CDR3 end, and the germline J gene fills in the rest. The rearrangement uses TRBV5-1 and TRBJ2-2, with 10 positions matching TRBD2. The CDR3 runs 16 residues. Germline V gives CDR1 SGHRS, CDR2 YFSETQ. J gave up 7 bases and V 1 base, and 7 bases lay outside the gene matches. The chain's CDR3 is CASSLTLAGFIGELFF. The part of the CDR3 DNA that was read is TGCGCCAGCAGCTTGACACTAGCGGGGTTTATCGGGGAG.

In regard to this clone: Read sequence stops 3 residues before the CDR3 end, and the germline J gene provides the missing end. This chain uses TRBV30 with TRBJ2-2, with TRBD1 matching over 11 bases. The CDR3 length is 16 residues. CDR1 is GTSNPN, CDR2 SVGIG, per germline (reference sequence). CDR3 in amino acids: CALGAGDRGINSPLFF. Partial CDR3 DNA: TGTGCCTTGGGGGCCGGGGACAGGGGGATTAATTCACCG.

As concerns this clone: The read terminates 3 residues before the CDR3 end, so the remaining end is supplied by the germline J gene. This chain uses TRBV20-1 with TRBJ2-7; TRBD1 matches at 7 bases. The CDR3 is 13 amino acids. CDR1 is DFQATT, CDR2 SNEGSKA, per germline (reference sequence). The trim removed 7 bases at V and 6 bases at J, leaving 12 bases unmatched. CDR3 sequence reads: CSGTTGPGREQYF. The sequenced part of the CDR3 DNA is TGCAGTGGAACGACAGGGCCAGGACGCGAG.

With respect to this clone: The read falls 3 residues short of the CDR3 end, and the missing part is taken from the germline J gene. The V call is TRBV19, the J call TRBJ1-2; tentatively, D is TRBD1 (6 bases). CDR3 length equals 11 residues. Germline loops: CDR1 LNHDA, CDR2 SQIVND (reference sequence). CDR3 bases read: TGTGCCAGTAGTAAACCAGGGGAC. Encoded protein: CASSKPGD. The full CDR3 sequence reads CASSKPGDYTF.

For this clone: The read ends 3 residues early relative to the CDR3; the germline J gene fills the gap. J is TRBJ1-2 and V is TRBV28; 8 bases map to TRBD1. Unmatched junction bases numbered 3, after V lost 2 bases and J lost 1 base. The CDR3 contains 15 residues. CDR1 is MDHEN, CDR2 SYDVKM, per germline. The chain's CDR3 is CASSLGDRLNYGYTF. The DNA read from the CDR3 is TGTGCCAGCAGTTTAGGGGACAGGCTTAACTATGGC.

This CDR3 reads CSAPEQGETQYF. The sequenced part of the CDR3 DNA is TGCAGTGCCCCGGAGCAGGGGGAGACC. The chain is built from TRBV20-1 and TRBJ2-5; a possible D gene is TRBD1 (6 bases). With the read ending 3 residues before the CDR3 end, the germline J gene is used to fill in that end. Germline V gene sequence: CDR1 DFQATT, CDR2 SNEGSKA (reference sequence). The CDR3 runs to 12 residues. V was pared by 6 bases and J by 5 bases, with 13 bases between.